The 30 T cell receptor beta chains below were found in one sample sequenced in a study of T cells in Graves' hyperthyroidism and ophthalmopathy. Amplified regions were TCR beta CDR3 sequences from RNA transcripts. HTBI primers drove first-round RT-PCR of the TCR CDR3. TCRdb analysed the multiplex PCR reads with MiXCR anew, one entry per CDR3 protein. This sample has around 400,000 distinct CDR3 sequences, with 13% found just once. The specimen was blood. The receptor source for this set is a woman aged 18-30 years with Graves' hyperthyroidism.

This chain uses TRBV18 with TRBJ2-2; D gene unclear. The CDR3 spans 17 residues. V was pared by 1 base and J by 2 bases, with 14 bases between. In germline, CDR1 is KGHSH, CDR2 LQKENI. The CDR3 loop is CASSPLGRMLNTGELFF. The CDR3 DNA reads as TGTGCCAGCTCACCACTAGGGCGGATGCTTAACACCGGGGAGCTGTTTTTT.

This sequence joins TRBV5-1 and TRBJ2-7; TRBD1 is a possible D gene (8 bases). Germline loops: CDR1 SGHRS, CDR2 YFSETQ. The CDR3 runs 15 residues. Trimming took 4 bases from V and 4 from J, leaving 18 bases between them. As DNA, the CDR3 is TGCGCCAGCAGCCAGGAACAGGGGGGGGGTTACGAGCAGTACTTC. It specifies CASSQEQGGGYEQYF.

This clonotype was seen ten or more times. The chain has TRBV6-2 or TRBV6-3 and TRBJ1-6, with D unclear. CDR1 and CDR2 from the germline V gene are MNHEY and SVGEGT. Trimming left V 10 bases short and J 3 bases short, with 10 bases between. The CDR3 is made up of 13 amino acids. CDR3 in amino acids: CAIGLDYNSPLHF. The DNA for the CDR3 is TGTGCCATTGGACTGGACTATAATTCACCCCTCCACTTT.

The sample holds many counts of this clonotype. The V call is TRBV3-1, the J call TRBJ2-7; TRBD1 agrees at 8 bases. CDR1 is LGHDT and CDR2 is YNNKEL in the germline V gene (reference sequence). This CDR3 is built from 17 residues. Trimming took 1 base from V and 0 from J; bases not matched to a gene: 8. The CDR3 protein is CASSQVRRTGTSYEQYF. CDR3 sequence (DNA): TGTGCCAGCAGCCAAGTAAGGCGGACAGGGACCTCCTACGAGCAGTACTTC.

This clonotype was found many times. The chain joins TRBV2 to TRBJ1-1; no reliable D call. The germline CDR1 and CDR2 sequences are SNHLY and FYNNEI. This CDR3 is 14 amino acids long. The V end lost 5 bases, the J end lost 1 base, and 11 bases lay between the germline ends. This chain's CDR3 is CASSTARGNTEAFF. The CDR3 bases are TGTGCCAGCAGTACGGCAAGAGGGAACACTGAAGCTTTCTTT. The variable domain in full, completed from reference TRBV2 and TRBJ1-1, reads EPEVTQTPSHQVTQMGQEVILRCVPISNHLYFYWYRQILGQKVEFLVSFYNNEISEKSEIFDDQFSVERPDGSNFTLKIRSTKLEDSAMYFCASSTARGNTEAFFGQGTRLTVV.

The V and J genes are TRBV6-1 and TRBJ1-6, with D unclear. The ends were cut back, 6 bases at V and 15 bases at J, with 18 bases in the middle. Germline V CDR1 and CDR2: MNHNS, SASEGT. CDR3 length: 13 amino acids. CDR3 sequence reads: CASRPRRVESLHF. Here the CDR3 DNA reads TGTGCCAGCAGACCTCGGAGGGTCGAGAGCCTCCACTTT.

With regard to this clonotype: This may come from a read error, since a much larger clone is one base off. The rearrangement links TRBV6-2 or TRBV6-3 to TRBJ2-2; D is perhaps TRBD2 (6 bases). This CDR3 has 14 amino acids. Germline CDR1 is MNHEY and CDR2 is SVGEGT. CDR3 amino acids: CASSRGTVTGGLFF. The CDR3 nucleotides read TGTGCCAGCAGCCGCGGGACGGTCACCGGGGGGCTGTTTTTT.

The V call is TRBV4-1, the J call TRBJ1-2; 7 bases match TRBD1. The germline gives CDR1 MGHRA, CDR2 YSYEKL. This CDR3 spans 16 amino acids. J lost 1 base, V lost 2 bases, and 7 bases had no gene match. The CDR3 loop reads CASSQPKGDSNYGYTF. CDR3 sequence (DNA): TGCGCCAGCAGCCAACCTAAGGGGGACAGTAACTATGGCTACACCTTC.

The table lists this clonotype with many counts. V is TRBV27 and J is TRBJ1-5, with D unclear. CDR3 size: 13 residues. With 0 bases removed from V and 4 bases from J, the gap between germline ends came to 4 bases. CDR1 is MNHEY, CDR2 SMNVEV, per germline (reference sequence). The CDR3 is CASSLSLNQPQHF. The CDR3 DNA reads as TGTGCCAGCAGTTTATCCTTAAATCAGCCCCAGCATTTT.

The gene calls are TRBV7-2 and TRBJ2-7; 9 bases map to TRBD2. Germline loops: CDR1 SGHTA, CDR2 FQGNSA. This CDR3 region has 15 residues. V lost 2 bases, J lost 3 bases, and 5 bases stayed unmatched. The CDR3 coding sequence is TGTGCCAGCAGCTTAAAGCGGGAGGACTACTACGAGCAGTACTTC. It is translated as CASSLKREDYYEQYF.

As concerns this clonotype: This may stem from a read error, because a much larger clone lies one nucleotide away. This chain uses TRBV6-2 or TRBV6-3 with TRBJ1-1, with D possibly being TRBD1 (5 bases). Germline loops: CDR1 MNHEY, CDR2 SVGEGT. The CDR3 runs 13 residues. The CDR3 DNA reads as TGTGCCAGCATAGACAGAATGAACACTGAAACTTTCTTT. The encoded protein is CASIDRMNTETFF.

A few counts support this clonotype. This rearrangement joins TRBV7-9 to TRBJ1-1, with a possible D match to TRBD1 (5 bases). This CDR3 spans 16 amino acids. In germline, CDR1 is SEHNR, CDR2 FQNEAQ (reference sequence). The V and J ends lost 4 bases and 2 bases respectively, with 17 bases between them. The CDR3 nucleotides are TGTGCCAGCAGCTACTCAGGGTCCCAAATTAACACTGAAGCTTTCTTT. Encoded protein: CASSYSGSQINTEAFF.

There are many counts of this clonotype. The chain couples TRBV28 to TRBJ1-2, with a tentative D call TRBD1 (5 bases). Germline V gene sequence: CDR1 MDHEN, CDR2 SYDVKM. The CDR3 has 12 amino acids. V was clipped by 5 bases and J by 5 bases, with 9 bases between them. This CDR3 reads CASSPEGYGYTF. The CDR3 nucleotides read TGTGCCAGCAGTCCCGAGGGGTATGGCTACACCTTC.

This clonotype was detected many times. The CDR3 DNA reads as TGTGCCAGTAGTATAGGGGACATCCCCTCCTACGAGCAGTACTTC. This gives the protein CASSIGDIPSYEQYF. V usage is TRBV19 and J usage is TRBJ2-7; tentative D call: TRBD1 (6 bases). Trimming took off 1 base at V and 0 bases at J, with 10 bases between the two ends. CDR1 and CDR2 from the germline V gene are LNHDA and SQIVND (reference sequence). The CDR3 consists of 15 residues.

This clonotype was found many times. The chain employs TRBV13 and TRBJ2-1; D is unresolved. The CDR3 runs to 12 residues. Trimming pared 1 base from V and 10 bases from J, leaving 8 bases between. Germline V gives CDR1 PRHDT, CDR2 FYEKMQ (reference sequence). DNA of the CDR3: TGTGCCAGCAGCTTAGAGGGCAGGGAGCAGTTCTTC. Amino acids: CASSLEGREQFF.

There are many counts of this clonotype. The V gene is TRBV25-1, the J gene TRBJ2-1; 14 nucleotides agree with TRBD2. Unmatched junction bases numbered 3, after V lost 5 bases and J lost 6 bases. Per germline, CDR1 MGHDK and CDR2 SYGVNS. CDR3 length: 15 residues. The CDR3 region has the DNA TGTGCCAGCAGTTGGACTAGCGGGAGGTCCAATGAGCAGTTCTTC. Protein: CASSWTSGRSNEQFF.

This rearrangement joins TRBV24-1 to TRBJ1-4, with D hard to call. This CDR3 comprises 13 residues. Trimming removed 5 bases from V and 7 bases from J, with 10 bases in between. Looked up from germline, CDR1 is KGHDR and CDR2 is SFDVKD. CDR3 amino acids: CATSGPHSEKLFF. CDR3 nucleotide sequence: TGTGCCACCAGTGGCCCCCATTCTGAAAAACTGTTTTTT.

The genes are TRBV7-9 and TRBJ2-1, with D perhaps given as TRBD1 or TRBD2 (5 bases each). The CDR3 extends over 17 amino acids. V was pared by 5 bases and J by 9 bases, with 26 bases between. CDR1 is SEHNR and CDR2 is FQNEAQ in the germline V gene (reference sequence). CDR3 nucleotides: TGTGCCAGCAGCGTAAGGTCCCGGGACCCGAGATCGGGTGAGCAGTTCTTC. This encodes CASSVRSRDPRSGEQFF.

This clonotype was recorded at least ten times. The rearrangement uses TRBV18 and TRBJ1-1, with D uncertain. Trimming took off 6 bases at V and 2 bases at J, with 16 bases between the two ends. The CDR3 spans 15 residues. Germline-derived CDR1 and CDR2 are KGHSH and LQKENI. Here the CDR3 reads CASSPRSGSNTEAFF. The CDR3 nucleotides read TGTGCCAGCTCCCCCAGGAGTGGATCTAACACTGAAGCTTTCTTT.

A note on this clonotype: A much bigger clone sits one base away, suggesting this may be a read error. J is TRBJ2-7 and V is TRBV7-9; 10 nucleotides agree with TRBD1. This CDR3 region has 17 residues. With V trimmed by 4 bases and J by 5 bases, 14 bases remained unmatched. Germline values: CDR1 SEHNR, CDR2 FQNEAQ (reference sequence). Here the CDR3 DNA reads TGTGCCAGCAGCTCCCATTATGGGACAGGGGCCCGGGACGAGCAGTACTTC. It is translated as CASSSHYGTGARDEQYF. Using reference TRBV7-9 and TRBJ2-7 for the parts outside the CDR3, the full variable domain is DTGVSQNPRHKITKRGQNVTFRCDPISEHNRLYWYRQTLGQGPEFLTYFQNEAQLEKSRLLSDRFSAERPKGSFSTLEIQRTEQGDSAMYLCASSSHYGTGARDEQYFGPGTRLTVT.

The sample holds many counts of this clonotype. The chain has TRBV20-1 and TRBJ2-3, with D uncertain. V lost 6 bases, J lost 3 bases, and 10 bases lay in between. This CDR3 contains 12 residues. Germline loops: CDR1 DFQATT, CDR2 SNEGSKA (reference sequence). The DNA of the CDR3 is TGCAGTGCCAGAAAGACGACAGATACGCAGTATTTT. Its protein product is CSARKTTDTQYF.

This clonotype occurred many times. The gene calls are TRBV20-1 and TRBJ2-3; D is uncertain. V lost 6 bases and J 2 bases, leaving 12 bases between the germline ends. This CDR3 is 13 amino acids long. The germline gives CDR1 DFQATT, CDR2 SNEGSKA (reference sequence). CDR3 residues: CSALPAPTDTQYF. The CDR3 bases are TGCAGTGCCCTCCCGGCCCCCACAGATACGCAGTATTTT.

This clonotype was seen at least ten times. The V and J genes are TRBV28 and TRBJ1-5, with unresolved D. The V gene lost 4 bases and the J gene lost 9 bases, with 13 bases spanning the gap. Germline V lookup: CDR1 MDHEN, CDR2 SYDVKM. The CDR3 contains 13 residues. CDR3 amino acids: CASSSGSPGPQHF. CDR3 nucleotide sequence: TGTGCCAGCAGTTCCGGGAGTCCGGGGCCCCAGCATTTT.

The chain couples TRBV12-3 or TRBV12-4 to TRBJ1-5; D is ambiguous. Trimming left V 6 bases short and J 4 bases short, with 16 bases between. CDR3 length: 15 amino acids. Here the CDR3 reads CASSSGSIGNQPQHF. CDR3 DNA sequence: TGTGCCAGCAGCTCGGGAAGTATAGGTAATCAGCCCCAGCATTTT.

This chain uses TRBV18 with TRBJ2-5, with TRBD2 matching 7 bases. V was clipped by 6 bases and J by 3 bases; unmatched bases: 10. This CDR3 region has 15 residues. Per germline, CDR1 KGHSH and CDR2 LQKENI. The CDR3 DNA is TGTGCCAGCTCCCATGGTGGGGGGGGAGAAGAGACCCAGTACTTC. Its translation: CASSHGGGGEETQYF.

There are a few counts of this clonotype. The CDR3 loop reads CASTLVGWEKLFF. CDR3 DNA sequence: TGTGCCAGCACCCTAGTGGGGTGGGAAAAACTGTTTTTT. V gene TRBV7-9 combines with J gene TRBJ1-4, with no clear D. Trimming shortened V by 7 bases and J by 8 bases, and 14 bases separated the two germline ends. Germline values: CDR1 SEHNR, CDR2 FQNEAQ (reference sequence). CDR3 size: 13 residues.

This clonotype was detected ten times or more. The rearrangement joins TRBV29-1 to TRBJ2-3; D is uncertain. Per the germline V gene, CDR1 is SQVTM and CDR2 is ANQGSEA. This CDR3 contains 13 residues. V shed 3 bases and J shed 0 bases, with 7 bases lying between them. DNA of the CDR3: TGCAGCGTTGACGGACCTAGCACAGATACGCAGTATTTT. This encodes CSVDGPSTDTQYF.

This clonotype appeared many times. This chain uses TRBV20-1 with TRBJ2-7; 11 positions match TRBD2. Trimming removed 7 bases from V and 6 bases from J; junction bases left unmatched: 17. Germline V gene sequence: CDR1 DFQATT, CDR2 SNEGSKA (reference sequence). The CDR3 length is 16 residues. The CDR3, as DNA: TGCAGTGGGGGCGGGTCTCTAGCGGGGGGTCGTGGCGAGCAGTACTTC. The encoded protein is CSGGGSLAGGRGEQYF.

V gene TRBV4-2 combines with J gene TRBJ2-7, with D maybe TRBD2 (5 bases). The germline V gene has CDR1 LGHNA and CDR2 YNFKEQ. CDR3 size: 16 residues. V was pared by 4 bases and J by 2 bases, with 18 bases between. The CDR3 coding sequence is TGTGCCAGCAGCCCCTTTGGCAGCGCGGGTGCCTACGAGCAGTACTTC. It yields the protein CASSPFGSAGAYEQYF.

This clonotype was detected many times. The chain couples TRBV6-6 to TRBJ2-3; no firm D call. The germline V and J ends were trimmed by 1 base and 4 bases, with 3 bases remaining between them. CDR1 MNHNY and CDR2 SVGAGI come from the germline V gene (reference sequence). This CDR3 has 12 amino acids. The CDR3 spells CASSYWADTQYF. CDR3 DNA sequence: TGTGCCAGCAGTTACTGGGCAGATACGCAGTATTTT.